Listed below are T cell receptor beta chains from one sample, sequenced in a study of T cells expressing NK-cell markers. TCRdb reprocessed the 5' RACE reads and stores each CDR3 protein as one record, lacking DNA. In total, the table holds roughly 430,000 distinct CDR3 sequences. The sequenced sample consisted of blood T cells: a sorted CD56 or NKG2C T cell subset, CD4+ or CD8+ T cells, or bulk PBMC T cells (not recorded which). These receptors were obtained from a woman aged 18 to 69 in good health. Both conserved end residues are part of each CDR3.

CDR3aa: CATMEGGNQPQHF
j_gene: TRBJ1-5
len: 13
v_gene: TRBV15

CDR3aa: CASSYSGTTAYNEQFF
j_gene: TRBJ2-1
len: 16
v_gene: TRBV6-5

CDR3aa: CASMGQVAGYTF
j_gene: TRBJ1-2
len: 12
v_gene: TRBV9

CDR3aa: CACESGEVGYTF
j_gene: TRBJ1-2
len: 12
v_gene: TRBV30

CDR3aa: CASSVTGAKDQPQHF
j_gene: TRBJ1-5
len: 15
v_gene: TRBV9

CDR3aa: CASSPPVGLRFSLGANVLTF
j_gene: TRBJ2-6
len: 20
v_gene: TRBV18

CDR3aa: CASRIAGGSYNEQFF
j_gene: TRBJ2-1
len: 15
v_gene: TRBV27

CDR3aa: CSAIVAGNTEAFF
j_gene: TRBJ1-1
len: 13
v_gene: TRBV20-1

CDR3aa: CASTLGYEQYF
j_gene: TRBJ2-7
len: 11
v_gene: TRBV6-2/TRBV6-3

CDR3aa: CSARDSSNYGYTF
j_gene: TRBJ1-2
len: 13
v_gene: TRBV20-1

CDR3aa: CSARWGTGGGGNEKLFF
j_gene: TRBJ1-4
len: 17
v_gene: TRBV20-1

CDR3aa: CSVDVSRLTRYNEQFF
j_gene: TRBJ2-1
len: 16
v_gene: TRBV29-1

CDR3aa: CSVPGPSQTNYGYTF
j_gene: TRBJ1-2
len: 15
v_gene: TRBV20-1

CDR3aa: CASSPTYSSSGNTIYF
j_gene: TRBJ1-3
len: 16
v_gene: TRBV12-3/TRBV12-4

CDR3aa: CASSGKAGALYNEQFF
j_gene: TRBJ2-1
len: 16
v_gene: TRBV9

CDR3aa: CASSEGLAGPYNEQFF
j_gene: TRBJ2-1
len: 16
v_gene: TRBV6-2/TRBV6-3

CDR3aa: CAISEGPGGETQETQYF
j_gene: TRBJ2-5
len: 17
v_gene: TRBV10-3

CDR3aa: CASSSAGTGGYRYTF
j_gene: TRBJ1-2
len: 15
v_gene: TRBV11-2

CDR3aa: CASSPTGETNEKLFF
j_gene: TRBJ1-4
len: 15
v_gene: TRBV7-8

CDR3aa: CACSQDPSYNEQFF
j_gene: TRBJ2-1
len: 14
v_gene: TRBV4-3

CDR3aa: CASSLYIGASGGFNEQFF
j_gene: TRBJ2-1
len: 18
v_gene: TRBV11-2